This TCR beta chain is from a study of read filtering for tumor transcriptome and immune sequencing. Turning to the study itself: Whole-transcriptome libraries were prepared after DNase treatment.

Trimming shortened V by 6 bases and J by 6 bases, and 14 bases separated the two germline ends. The CDR3 is 14 residues long. The V gene's germline CDR1 is SGHVS and CDR2 FQNEAQ. Points on this clonotype: A much larger clonotype is one base distant, so this may be a read error.

Molecular barcoded adaptors covering alpha/delta and beta/gamma chains were used on around 370 ng RNA. One entry per CDR3 protein, called by TCRdb with MiXCR from the reads. Of 100,000 to 150,000 distinct CDR3 sequences in the sample, about 12% were seen once. The chain couples TRBV7-8 to TRBJ2-2; a possible D gene is TRBD2 (5 bases). The material sequenced was a population of CD138-negative cells sorted from bone marrow. The TCR comes from a donor aged 40 or older with multiple myeloma. The CDR3 spells CASRLSAAAGELFF. CDR3 DNA: TGTGCCAGCAGATTATCGGCAGCGGCCGGGGAGCTGTTTTTT.